The subject of this entry is one T cell receptor beta chain. The CDR3 contains 15 residues. Germline V gene lookup returns CDR1 SNHLY and CDR2 FYNNEI. V shed 4 bases and J shed 4 bases, with 14 bases lying between them. TCRdb keeps only in-frame clones here, not all; method: immunoSEQ multiplex PCR. The table lists tens of thousands of clones, roughly 94% of them singletons. The data were taken from a study of technical replicates of blood from a handful of donors. The sequence was obtained from a human donor in good health. Sequencing used T cells isolated from PBMCs. The chain employs TRBV2 and TRBJ1-5, with D tentatively TRBD1 (5 bases). DNA for the CDR3: TGTGCCAGCAGTGTGGAAGGGGCAGTGAATCAGCCCCAGCATTTT. Translation gives CASSVEGAVNQPQHF.